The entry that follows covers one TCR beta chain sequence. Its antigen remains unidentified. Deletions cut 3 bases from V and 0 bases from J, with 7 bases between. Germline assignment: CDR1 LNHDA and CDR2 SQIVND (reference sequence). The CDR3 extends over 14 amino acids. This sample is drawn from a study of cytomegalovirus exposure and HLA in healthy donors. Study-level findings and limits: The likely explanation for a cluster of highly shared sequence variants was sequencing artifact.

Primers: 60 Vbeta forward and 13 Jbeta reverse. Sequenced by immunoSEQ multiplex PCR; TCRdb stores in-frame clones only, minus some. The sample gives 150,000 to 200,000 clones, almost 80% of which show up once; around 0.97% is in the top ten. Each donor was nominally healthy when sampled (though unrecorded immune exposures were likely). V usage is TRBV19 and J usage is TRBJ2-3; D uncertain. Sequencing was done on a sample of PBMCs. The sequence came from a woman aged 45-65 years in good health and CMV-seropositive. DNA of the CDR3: TGTGCCAGTAGTATGGCCATTAGCACAGATACGCAGTATTTT. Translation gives CASSMAISTDTQYF.